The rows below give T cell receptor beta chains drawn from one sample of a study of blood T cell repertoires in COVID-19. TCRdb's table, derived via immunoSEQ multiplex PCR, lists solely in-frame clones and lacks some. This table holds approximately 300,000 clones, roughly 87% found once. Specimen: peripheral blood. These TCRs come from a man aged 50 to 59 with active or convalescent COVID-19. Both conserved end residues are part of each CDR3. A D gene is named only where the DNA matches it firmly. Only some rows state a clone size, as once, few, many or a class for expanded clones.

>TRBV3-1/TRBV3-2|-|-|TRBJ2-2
TGTGCCAGCAGCCAATCGACCGGGGAGCTGTTTTTT
CASSQSTGELFF
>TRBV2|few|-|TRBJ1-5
TGTGCCAGCAGTGGGGCAGGGGGCAATCAGCCCCAGCATTTT
CASSGAGGNQPQHF
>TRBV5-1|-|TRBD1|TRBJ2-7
TGCGCCAGCAGCTCTTGGACAGGCGCCTACGAGCAGTACTTC
CASSSWTGAYEQYF
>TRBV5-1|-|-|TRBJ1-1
TGCGCCAGCAGCTCATCCGGGACAACGATGAACACTGAAGCTTTCTTT
CASSSSGTTMNTEAFF
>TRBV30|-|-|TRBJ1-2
TGTGCCTGGAGTGCGTACGTCGGTGTCACCTTC
CAWSAYVGVTF
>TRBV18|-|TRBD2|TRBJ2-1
TGTGCCAGCTCACCCCCGCAGGCGGGAGGCCCGAACAATGAGCAGTTCTTC
CASSPPQAGGPNNEQFF
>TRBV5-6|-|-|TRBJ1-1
TGTGCCAGCAGCTTTATCAGGGTTAGTCGTGGCACTGATGAAGCTTTCTTT
CASSFIRVSRGTDEAFF
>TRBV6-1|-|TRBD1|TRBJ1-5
TGTGCCAGCAGTGAATACAAAGGGACAGGGGAGTACTCTTATCAGCCCCAGCATTTT
CASSEYKGTGEYSYQPQHF
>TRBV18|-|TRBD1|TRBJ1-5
TGTGCCAGCTCACCACCGGGACAGGGGAAGGAAAATCAGCCCCAGCATTTT
CASSPPGQGKENQPQHF
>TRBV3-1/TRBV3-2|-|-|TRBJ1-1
TGTGCCAGCAGCCAAGGGGCCACAGGGCTTGACCCTGAAGCTTTCTTT
CASSQGATGLDPEAFF
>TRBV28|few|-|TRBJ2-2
TGTGCCAGCAGCAGGGTCACCGGGGAGCTGTTTTTT
CASSRVTGELFF
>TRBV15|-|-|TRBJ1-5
TGTGCCACCAGCAGAGGGCAGGGGCTTCAGCCCCAGCATTTT
CATSRGQGLQPQHF
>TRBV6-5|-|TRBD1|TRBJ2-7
TGTGCCAGCAGTCCCGGGACAGGGGGCCGGGAGCAGTACTTC
CASSPGTGGREQYF
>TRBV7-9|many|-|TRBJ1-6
TGTGCCAGCAGCCTACTCGGGACTCGCAATTCACCCCTCCACTTT
CASSLLGTRNSPLHF
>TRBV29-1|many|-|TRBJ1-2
TGCAGCGCCACCTACCGGGGTCTAAATGGCTACACCTTC
CSATYRGLNGYTF